This entry is about one T cell receptor (beta chain). A 5'RACE template switching approach incorporating UMIs was used to make TCR beta cDNA. TCRdb re-called the 5' RACE reads; one entry per CDR3 protein, DNA not given. Its table records fewer than 400,000 distinct CDR3 sequences. The germline V gene encodes CDR1 MNHEY and CDR2 SVGEGT. This CDR3 has 13 residues. This specimen comes from a study of T cells expressing NK-cell markers. The clonotype comes from a man between 18 and 69 years old in good health. Sequencing was done on a sample of blood T cells: a sorted CD56 or NKG2C T cell subset, CD4+ or CD8+ T cells, or bulk PBMC T cells (not recorded which). This rearrangement joins TRBV6-2 or TRBV6-3 to TRBJ2-5; with no DNA, the TCRdb D assignment of TRBD1 cannot be verified. The CDR3 region is CASSPDRGLWQYF.